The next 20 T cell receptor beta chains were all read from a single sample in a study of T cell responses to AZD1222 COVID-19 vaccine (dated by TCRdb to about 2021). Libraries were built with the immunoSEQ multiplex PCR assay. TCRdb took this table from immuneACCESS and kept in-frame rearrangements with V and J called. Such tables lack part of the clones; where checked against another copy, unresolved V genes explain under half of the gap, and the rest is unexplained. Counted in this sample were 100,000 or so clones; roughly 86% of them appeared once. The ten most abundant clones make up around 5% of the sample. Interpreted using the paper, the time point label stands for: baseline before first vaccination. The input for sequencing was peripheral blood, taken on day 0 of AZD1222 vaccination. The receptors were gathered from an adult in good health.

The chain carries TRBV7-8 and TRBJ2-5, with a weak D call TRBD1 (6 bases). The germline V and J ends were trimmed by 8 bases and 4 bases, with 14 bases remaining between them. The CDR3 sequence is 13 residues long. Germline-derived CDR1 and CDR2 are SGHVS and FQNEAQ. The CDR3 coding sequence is TGTGCCAGCGGGACAAGGGTTCCAGAGACCCAGTACTTC. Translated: CASGTRVPETQYF.

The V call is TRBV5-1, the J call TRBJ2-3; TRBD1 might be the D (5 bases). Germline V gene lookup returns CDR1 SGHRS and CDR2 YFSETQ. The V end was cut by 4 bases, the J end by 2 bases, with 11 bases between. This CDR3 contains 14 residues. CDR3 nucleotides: TGCGCCAGCAGCCCAGGGATATACACAGATACGCAGTATTTT. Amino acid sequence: CASSPGIYTDTQYF.

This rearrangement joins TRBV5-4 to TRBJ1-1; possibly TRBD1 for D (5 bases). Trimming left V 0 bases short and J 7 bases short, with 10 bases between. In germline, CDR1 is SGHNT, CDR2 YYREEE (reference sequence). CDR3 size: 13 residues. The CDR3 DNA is TGTGCCAGCAGCTTGGTAGGGGCTGGTGAAGCTTTCTTT. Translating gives CASSLVGAGEAFF. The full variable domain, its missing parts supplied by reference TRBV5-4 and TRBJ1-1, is ETGVTQSPTHLIKTRGQQVTLRCSSQSGHNTVSWYQQALGQGPQFIFQYYREEENGRGNFPPRFSGLQFPNYSSELNVNALELDDSALYLCASSLVGAGEAFFGQGTRLTVV.

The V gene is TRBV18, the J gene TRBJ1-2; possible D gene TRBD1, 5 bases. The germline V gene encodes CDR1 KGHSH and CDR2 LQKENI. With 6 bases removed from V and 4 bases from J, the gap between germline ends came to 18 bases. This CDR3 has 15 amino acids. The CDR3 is CASSPGGTAIYGYTF. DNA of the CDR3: TGTGCCAGCTCCCCGGGGGGAACAGCGATCTATGGCTACACCTTC.

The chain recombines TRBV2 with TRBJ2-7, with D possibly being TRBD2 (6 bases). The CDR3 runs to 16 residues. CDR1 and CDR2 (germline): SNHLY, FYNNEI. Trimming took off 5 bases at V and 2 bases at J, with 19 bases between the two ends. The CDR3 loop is CASSPKGRTHTYEQYF. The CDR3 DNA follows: TGTGCCAGCAGTCCGAAGGGGAGGACCCACACCTACGAGCAGTACTTC.

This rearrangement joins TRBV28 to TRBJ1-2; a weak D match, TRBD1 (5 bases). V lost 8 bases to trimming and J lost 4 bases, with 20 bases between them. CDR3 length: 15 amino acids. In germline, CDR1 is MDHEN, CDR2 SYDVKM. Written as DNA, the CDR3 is TGTGCCAGCCTACAAGGGGTACGGGCGAGCTATGGCTACACCTTC. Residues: CASLQGVRASYGYTF.

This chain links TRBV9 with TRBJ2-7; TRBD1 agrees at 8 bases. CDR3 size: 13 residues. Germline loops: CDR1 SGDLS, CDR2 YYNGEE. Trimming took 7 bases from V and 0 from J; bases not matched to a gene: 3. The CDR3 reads CASGQGLSYEQYF. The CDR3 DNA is TGTGCCAGCGGACAGGGCCTCTCCTACGAGCAGTACTTC.

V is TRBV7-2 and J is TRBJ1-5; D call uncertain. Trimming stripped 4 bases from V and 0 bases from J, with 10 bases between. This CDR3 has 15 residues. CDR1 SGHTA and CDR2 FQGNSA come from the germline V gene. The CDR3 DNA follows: TGTGCCAGCAGCTCAGAGGGCTATAGCAATCAGCCCCAGCATTTT. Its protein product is CASSSEGYSNQPQHF.

CDR3: CSASLGTDTEAFF. For the CDR3, the DNA is TGCAGTGCTAGTTTAGGGACGGATACTGAAGCTTTCTTT. V gene TRBV20-1 combines with J gene TRBJ1-1; possibly TRBD1 for D (5 bases). Germline V gene data show CDR1 as DFQATT and CDR2 as SNEGSKA (reference sequence). Trimming cost V 3 bases and J 5 bases, with 13 bases left between them. This CDR3 region has 13 residues.

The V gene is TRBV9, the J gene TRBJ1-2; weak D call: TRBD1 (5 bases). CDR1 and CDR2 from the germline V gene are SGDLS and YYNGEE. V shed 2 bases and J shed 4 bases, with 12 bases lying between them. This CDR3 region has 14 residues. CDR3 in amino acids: CASSVAGTLYGYTF. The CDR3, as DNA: TGTGCCAGCAGCGTCGCCGGGACCCTCTATGGCTACACCTTC.

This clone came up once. This CDR3 reads CASSPSTDYEQYF. The CDR3 DNA is TGTGCCAGCAGCCCCTCGACAGATTACGAGCAGTACTTC. V gene TRBV3-1 (or the pseudogene TRBV3-2) combines with J gene TRBJ2-7; maybe TRBD1 (5 bases). Germline V CDR1 and CDR2: LGHDT, YNNKEL (reference sequence). The CDR3 covers 13 residues. V gave up 4 bases and J gave up 4 bases, with 11 bases separating them.

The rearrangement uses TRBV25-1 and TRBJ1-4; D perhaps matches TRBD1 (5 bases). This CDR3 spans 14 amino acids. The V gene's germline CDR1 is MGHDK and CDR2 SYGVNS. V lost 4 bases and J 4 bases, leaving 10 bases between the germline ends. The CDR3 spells CASSAQGRNEKLFF. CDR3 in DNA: TGTGCCAGCAGTGCCCAGGGTCGTAATGAAAAACTGTTTTTT.

In DNA, the CDR3 is TGTGCCAGCAGTTCCCACAGGGGAGGCGCTGAAGCTTTCTTT. It yields the protein CASSSHRGGAEAFF. The chain uses TRBV2 and TRBJ1-1; 7 nucleotides agree with TRBD1. The junction had 9 bases not matched to a gene; V was cut back by 5 bases and J by 6 bases. Germline CDR1 reads SNHLY; CDR2 reads FYNNEI. The CDR3 has 14 residues.

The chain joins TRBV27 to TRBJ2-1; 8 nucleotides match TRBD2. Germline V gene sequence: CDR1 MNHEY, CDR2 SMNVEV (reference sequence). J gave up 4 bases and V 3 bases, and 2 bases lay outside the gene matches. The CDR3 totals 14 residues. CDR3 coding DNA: TGTGCCAGCAGTTTCCTAGCGGGTTACAATGAGCAGTTCTTC. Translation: CASSFLAGYNEQFF.

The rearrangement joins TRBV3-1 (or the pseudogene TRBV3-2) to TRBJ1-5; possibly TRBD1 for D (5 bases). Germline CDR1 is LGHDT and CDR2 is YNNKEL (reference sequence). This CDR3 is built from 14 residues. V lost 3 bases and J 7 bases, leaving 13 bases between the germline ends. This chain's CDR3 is CASSHREEGQPQHF. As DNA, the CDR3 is TGTGCCAGCAGCCACAGGGAAGAAGGACAGCCCCAGCATTTT.

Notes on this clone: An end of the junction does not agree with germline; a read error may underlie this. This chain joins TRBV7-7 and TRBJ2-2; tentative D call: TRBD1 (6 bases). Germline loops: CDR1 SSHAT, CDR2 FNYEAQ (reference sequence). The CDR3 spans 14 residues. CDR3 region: CASSLNRATGELFF. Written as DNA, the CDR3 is TGTGCTAGCAGCTTAAACAGGGCCACCGGGGAGCTGTTTTTT.

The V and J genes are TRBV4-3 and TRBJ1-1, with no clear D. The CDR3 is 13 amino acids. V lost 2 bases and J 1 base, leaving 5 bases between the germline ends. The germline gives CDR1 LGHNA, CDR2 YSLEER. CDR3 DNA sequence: TGCGCCAGCAGCCAAACGACGAACACTGAAGCTTTCTTT. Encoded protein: CASSQTTNTEAFF.

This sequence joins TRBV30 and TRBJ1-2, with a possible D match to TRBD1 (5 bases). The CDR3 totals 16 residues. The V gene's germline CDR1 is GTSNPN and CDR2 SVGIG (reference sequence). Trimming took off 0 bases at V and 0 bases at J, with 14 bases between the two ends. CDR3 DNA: TGTGCCTGGAGTGTACCATGGGGCAGCTCTAACTATGGCTACACCTTC. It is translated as CAWSVPWGSSNYGYTF.

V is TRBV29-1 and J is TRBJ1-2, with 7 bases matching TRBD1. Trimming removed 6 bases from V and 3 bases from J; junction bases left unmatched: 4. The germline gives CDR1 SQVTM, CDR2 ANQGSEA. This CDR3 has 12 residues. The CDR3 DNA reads TGCAGCGTGGCAGGGGGAGACTATGGCTACACCTTC. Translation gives CSVAGGDYGYTF.

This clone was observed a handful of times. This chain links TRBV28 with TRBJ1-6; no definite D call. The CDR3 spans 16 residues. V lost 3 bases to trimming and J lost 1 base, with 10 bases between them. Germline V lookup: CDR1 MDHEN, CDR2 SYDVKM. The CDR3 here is CASSFSRGSYNSPLHF. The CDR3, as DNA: TGTGCCAGCAGTTTTTCACGGGGATCCTATAATTCACCCCTCCACTTT.